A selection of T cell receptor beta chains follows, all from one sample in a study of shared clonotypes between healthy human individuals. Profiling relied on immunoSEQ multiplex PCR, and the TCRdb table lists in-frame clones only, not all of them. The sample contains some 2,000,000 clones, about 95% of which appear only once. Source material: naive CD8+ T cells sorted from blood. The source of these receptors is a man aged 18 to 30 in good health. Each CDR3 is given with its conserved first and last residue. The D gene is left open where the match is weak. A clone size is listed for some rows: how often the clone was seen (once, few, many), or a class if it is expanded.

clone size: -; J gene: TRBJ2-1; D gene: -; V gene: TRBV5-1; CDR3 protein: CASSSDKGHNEQFF; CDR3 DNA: TGCGCCAGCAGTTCAGACAAAGGCCACAATGAGCAGTTCTTC
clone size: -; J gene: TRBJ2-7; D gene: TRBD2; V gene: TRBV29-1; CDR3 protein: CSVNGLAGTYEQYF; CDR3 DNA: TGCAGCGTTAATGGGCTAGCGGGGACCTACGAGCAGTACTTC
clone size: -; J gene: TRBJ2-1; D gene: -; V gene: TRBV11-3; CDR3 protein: CASSPTRNEQFF; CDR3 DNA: TGTGCCAGCTCCCCGACTAGGAATGAGCAGTTCTTC
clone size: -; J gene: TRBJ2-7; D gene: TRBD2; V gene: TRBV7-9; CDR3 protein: CASVPTSTYEQYF; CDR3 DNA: TGTGCCAGCGTCCCGACTAGCACTTACGAGCAGTACTTC
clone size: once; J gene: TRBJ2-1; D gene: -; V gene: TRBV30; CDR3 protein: CAWSVGVSSENEQFF; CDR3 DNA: TGTGCCTGGAGTGTAGGGGTCTCTTCCGAAAATGAGCAGTTCTTC
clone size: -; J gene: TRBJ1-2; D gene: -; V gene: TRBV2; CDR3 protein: CASSDVWADGYTF; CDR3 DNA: TGTGCCAGCAGTGATGTCTGGGCAGATGGCTACACCTTC
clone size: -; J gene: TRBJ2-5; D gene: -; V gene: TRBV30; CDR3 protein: CAWSFVGGRETQYF; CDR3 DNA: TGTGCCTGGAGTTTCGTGGGGGGGCGGGAGACCCAGTACTTC
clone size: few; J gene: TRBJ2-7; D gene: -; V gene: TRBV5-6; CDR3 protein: CASSLGTDEQYF; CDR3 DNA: TGTGCCAGCAGCTTGGGCACGGACGAGCAGTACTTC
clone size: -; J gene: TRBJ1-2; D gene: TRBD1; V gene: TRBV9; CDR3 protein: CASSVASGGGYTF; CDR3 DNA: TGTGCCAGCAGCGTAGCGTCAGGGGGCGGCTACACCTTC
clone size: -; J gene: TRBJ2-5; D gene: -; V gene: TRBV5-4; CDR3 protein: CASSLAGVSETQYF; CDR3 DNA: TGTGCCAGCAGCTTGGCAGGAGTATCAGAGACCCAGTACTTC
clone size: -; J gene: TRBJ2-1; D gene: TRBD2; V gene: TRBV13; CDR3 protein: CASSSSTSGGYNEQFF; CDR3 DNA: TGTGCCAGCAGCTCCTCGACTAGCGGGGGGTACAATGAGCAGTTCTTC
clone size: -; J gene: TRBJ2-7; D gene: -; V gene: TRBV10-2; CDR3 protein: CASSAVYEQYF; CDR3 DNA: TGCGCCAGCAGTGCGGTCTACGAGCAGTACTTC
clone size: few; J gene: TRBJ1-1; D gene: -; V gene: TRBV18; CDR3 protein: CASSENTEAFF; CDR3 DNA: TGTGCCAGCTCAGAGAACACTGAAGCTTTCTTT
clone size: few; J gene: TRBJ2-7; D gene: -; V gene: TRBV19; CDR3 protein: CAVGQDHEQYF; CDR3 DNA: TGTGCCGTGGGGCAGGACCACGAGCAGTACTTC
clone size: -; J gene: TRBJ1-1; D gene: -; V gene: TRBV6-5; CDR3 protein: CASSYSEEAFF; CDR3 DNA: TGTGCCAGCAGTTACTCGGAGGAAGCTTTCTTT
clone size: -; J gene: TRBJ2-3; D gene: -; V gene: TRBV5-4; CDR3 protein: CASTLPGGGTDTQYF; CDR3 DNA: TGTGCCAGCACCCTCCCGGGTGGTGGCACAGATACGCAGTATTTT
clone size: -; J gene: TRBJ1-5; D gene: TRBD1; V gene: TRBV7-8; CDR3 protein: CASSLGDRVRQPQHF; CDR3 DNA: TGTGCCAGCAGCTTAGGAGACAGGGTGCGACAGCCCCAGCATTTT
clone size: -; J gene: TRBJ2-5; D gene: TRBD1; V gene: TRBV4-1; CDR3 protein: CASSRDKTGGLEETQYF; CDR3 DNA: TGCGCCAGCAGCCGCGACAAGACAGGGGGCCTGGAAGAGACCCAGTACTTC
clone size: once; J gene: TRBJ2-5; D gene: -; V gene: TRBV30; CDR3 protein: CAWSYQETQYF; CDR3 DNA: TGTGCCTGGAGTTACCAAGAGACCCAGTACTTC
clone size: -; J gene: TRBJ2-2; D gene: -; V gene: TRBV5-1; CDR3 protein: CASSLVSGELFF; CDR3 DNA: TGCGCCAGCAGCTTGGTCTCCGGGGAGCTGTTTTTT
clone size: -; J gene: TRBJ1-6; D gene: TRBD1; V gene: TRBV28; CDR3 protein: CASSTGTGGSNSPLHF; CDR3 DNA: TGTGCCAGCAGTACCGGGACAGGGGGCTCAAATTCACCCCTCCACTTT
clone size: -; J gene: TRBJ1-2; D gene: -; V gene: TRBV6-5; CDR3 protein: CASGLFLGYTF; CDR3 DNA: TGTGCTTCGGGGTTGTTCCTTGGCTACACCTTC
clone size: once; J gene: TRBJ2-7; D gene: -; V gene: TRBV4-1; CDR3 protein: CASSQEGGGSFSYEQYF; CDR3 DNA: TGCGCCAGCAGCCAAGAAGGCGGAGGGTCCTTTTCCTACGAGCAGTACTTC
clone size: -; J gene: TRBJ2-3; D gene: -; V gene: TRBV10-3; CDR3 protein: CAISEPLNSTDTQYF; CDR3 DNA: TGTGCCATCAGTGAGCCACTCAACAGCACAGATACGCAGTATTTT
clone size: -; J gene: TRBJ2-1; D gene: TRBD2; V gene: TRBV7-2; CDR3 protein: CASSLVPSGRHLYNEQFF; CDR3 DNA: TGTGCCAGCAGCTTAGTCCCTAGCGGGAGGCACCTCTACAATGAGCAGTTCTTC
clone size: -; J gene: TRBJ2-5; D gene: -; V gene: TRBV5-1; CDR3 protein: CASSLGEDVTQYF; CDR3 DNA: TGCGCCAGCAGCTTGGGAGAGGATGTGACCCAGTACTTC
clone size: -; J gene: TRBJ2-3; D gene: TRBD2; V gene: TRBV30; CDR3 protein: CAWSSGTRSTDTQYF; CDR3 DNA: TGTGCCTGGAGCTCGGGGACTAGGAGCACAGATACGCAGTATTTT
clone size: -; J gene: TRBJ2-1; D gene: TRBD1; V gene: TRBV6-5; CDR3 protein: CASSYLGQGFGEQFF; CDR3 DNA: TGTGCCAGCAGTTACTTGGGACAGGGATTTGGTGAGCAGTTCTTC
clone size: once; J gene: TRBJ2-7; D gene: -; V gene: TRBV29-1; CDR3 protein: CSVTKQYEQYF; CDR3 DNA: TGCAGCGTGACGAAGCAGTACGAGCAGTACTTC
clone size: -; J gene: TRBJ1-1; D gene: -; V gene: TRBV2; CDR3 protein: CASTLSWEAFF; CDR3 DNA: TGTGCCAGCACCCTGTCTTGGGAAGCTTTCTTT
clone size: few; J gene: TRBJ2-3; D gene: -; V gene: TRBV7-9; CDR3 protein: CASSLAASTQYF; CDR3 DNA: TGTGCCAGCAGCTTAGCCGCATCGACGCAGTATTTT
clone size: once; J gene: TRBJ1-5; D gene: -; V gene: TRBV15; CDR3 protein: CATSRDSGRNQPQHF; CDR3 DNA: TGTGCCACCAGCAGAGATAGCGGTCGGAATCAGCCCCAGCATTTT
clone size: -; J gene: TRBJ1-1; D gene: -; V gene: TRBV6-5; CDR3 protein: CASRLQGADVEAFF; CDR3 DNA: TGTGCCAGCAGACTACAGGGCGCAGACGTTGAAGCTTTCTTT
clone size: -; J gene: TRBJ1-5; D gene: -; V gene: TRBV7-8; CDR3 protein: CASSLAYSQQLSNQPQHF; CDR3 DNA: TGTGCCAGCAGCTTAGCTTATTCGCAGCAGCTTAGCAATCAGCCCCAGCATTTT
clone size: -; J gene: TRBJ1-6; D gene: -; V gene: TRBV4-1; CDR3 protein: CASSQAGYGPGSPLHF; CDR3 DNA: TGCGCCAGCAGCCAAGCTGGGTACGGCCCCGGGTCACCCCTCCACTTT
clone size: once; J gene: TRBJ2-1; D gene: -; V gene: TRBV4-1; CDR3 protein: CASSHPTGSYNEQFF; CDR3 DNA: TGCGCCAGCAGCCATCCGACGGGGTCCTACAATGAGCAGTTCTTC
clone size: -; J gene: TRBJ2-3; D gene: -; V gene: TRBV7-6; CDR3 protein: CASGRGTDTQYF; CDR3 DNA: TGTGCCAGCGGTCGGGGCACAGATACGCAGTATTTT
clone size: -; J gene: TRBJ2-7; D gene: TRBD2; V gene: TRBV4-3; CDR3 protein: CASSQVSGRDSYEQYF; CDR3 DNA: TGCGCCAGCAGCCAAGTGAGCGGGAGGGACTCCTACGAGCAGTACTTC
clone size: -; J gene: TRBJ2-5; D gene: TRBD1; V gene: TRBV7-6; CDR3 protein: CASSHIGQGETQYF; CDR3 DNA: TGTGCCAGCAGCCACATCGGACAGGGGGAGACCCAGTACTTC
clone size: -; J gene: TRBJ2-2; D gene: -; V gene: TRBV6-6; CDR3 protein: CASSSPDANTGELFF; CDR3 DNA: TGTGCCAGCAGTTCCCCTGACGCGAACACCGGGGAGCTGTTTTTT
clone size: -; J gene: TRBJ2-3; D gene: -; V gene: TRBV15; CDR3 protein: CATSRGGGGPSTDTQYF; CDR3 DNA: TGTGCCACCAGCAGAGGAGGAGGGGGGCCGAGCACAGATACGCAGTATTTT
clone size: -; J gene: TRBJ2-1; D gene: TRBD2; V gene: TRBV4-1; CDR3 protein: CASSQDPGLAGAEQFF; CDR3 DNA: TGCGCCAGCAGCCAAGATCCCGGACTAGCGGGAGCTGAGCAGTTCTTC
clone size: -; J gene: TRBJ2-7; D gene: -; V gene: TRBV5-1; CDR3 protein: CASSLGEAYEQYF; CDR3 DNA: TGCGCCAGCAGCTTGGGGGAAGCCTACGAGCAGTACTTC
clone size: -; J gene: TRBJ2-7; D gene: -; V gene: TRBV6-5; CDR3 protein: CARGVQGLAYEQYF; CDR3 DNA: TGTGCCAGGGGAGTGCAGGGCCTGGCCTACGAGCAGTACTTC
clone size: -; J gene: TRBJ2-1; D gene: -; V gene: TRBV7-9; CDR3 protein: CASSAVPSLLEFF; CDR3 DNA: TGTGCCAGCAGCGCCGTCCCTAGCCTTTTGGAGTTCTTC
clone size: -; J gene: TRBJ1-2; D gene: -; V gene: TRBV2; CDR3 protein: CASSEDTGGYTF; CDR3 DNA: TGTGCCAGCAGTGAGGACACAGGTGGCTACACCTTC
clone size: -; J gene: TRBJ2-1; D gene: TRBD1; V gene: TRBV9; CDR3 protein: CASSGQQGKPSNEQFF; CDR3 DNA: TGTGCCAGCAGCGGCCAACAGGGGAAACCCTCCAATGAGCAGTTCTTC
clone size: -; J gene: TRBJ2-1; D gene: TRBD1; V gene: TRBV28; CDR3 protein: CASSSDRERTYNEQFF; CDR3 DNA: TGTGCCAGCAGTTCCGACAGGGAACGCACCTACAATGAGCAGTTCTTC
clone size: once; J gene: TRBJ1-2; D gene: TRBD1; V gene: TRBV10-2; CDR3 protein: CASSSGTGVLYGYTF; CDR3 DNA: TGCGCCAGCAGTTCCGGGACAGGTGTTTTGTATGGCTACACCTTC
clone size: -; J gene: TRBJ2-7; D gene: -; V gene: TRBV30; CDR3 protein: CAWMGATYEQYF; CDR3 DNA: TGTGCCTGGATGGGGGCCACCTACGAGCAGTACTTC
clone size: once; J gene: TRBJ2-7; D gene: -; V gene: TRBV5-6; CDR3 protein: CASSLAGATYEQYF; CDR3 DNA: TGTGCCAGCAGCTTGGCAGGGGCAACCTACGAGCAGTACTTC
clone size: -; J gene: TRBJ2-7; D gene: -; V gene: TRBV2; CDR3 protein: CASSEGPRPEDEQYF; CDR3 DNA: TGTGCCAGCAGTGAAGGTCCGCGGCCCGAGGACGAGCAGTACTTC
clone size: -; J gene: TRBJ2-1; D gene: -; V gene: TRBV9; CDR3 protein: CASSVEGESEQFF; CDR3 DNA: TGTGCCAGCAGCGTAGAGGGAGAAAGTGAGCAGTTCTTC
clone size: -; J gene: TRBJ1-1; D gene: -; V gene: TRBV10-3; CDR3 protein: CAISEWGEDTEAFF; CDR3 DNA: TGTGCCATCAGTGAGTGGGGGGAAGACACTGAAGCTTTCTTT
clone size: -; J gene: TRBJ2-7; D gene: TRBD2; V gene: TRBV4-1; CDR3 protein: CASSQDQTLAGEEQYF; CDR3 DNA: TGCGCCAGCAGCCAAGATCAAACACTAGCGGGAGAAGAGCAGTACTTC
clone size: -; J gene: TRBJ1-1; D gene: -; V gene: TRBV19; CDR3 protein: CASTDTFHDTEAFF; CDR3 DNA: TGTGCCAGTACCGATACATTTCATGACACTGAAGCTTTCTTT
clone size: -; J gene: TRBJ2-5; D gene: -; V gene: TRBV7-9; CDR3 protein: CASSLAQGWETQYF; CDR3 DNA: TGTGCCAGCAGCTTAGCTCAGGGGTGGGAGACCCAGTACTTC
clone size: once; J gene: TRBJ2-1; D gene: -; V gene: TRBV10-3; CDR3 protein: CASQENYNEQFF; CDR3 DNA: TGTGCCTCGCAGGAAAACTACAATGAGCAGTTCTTC